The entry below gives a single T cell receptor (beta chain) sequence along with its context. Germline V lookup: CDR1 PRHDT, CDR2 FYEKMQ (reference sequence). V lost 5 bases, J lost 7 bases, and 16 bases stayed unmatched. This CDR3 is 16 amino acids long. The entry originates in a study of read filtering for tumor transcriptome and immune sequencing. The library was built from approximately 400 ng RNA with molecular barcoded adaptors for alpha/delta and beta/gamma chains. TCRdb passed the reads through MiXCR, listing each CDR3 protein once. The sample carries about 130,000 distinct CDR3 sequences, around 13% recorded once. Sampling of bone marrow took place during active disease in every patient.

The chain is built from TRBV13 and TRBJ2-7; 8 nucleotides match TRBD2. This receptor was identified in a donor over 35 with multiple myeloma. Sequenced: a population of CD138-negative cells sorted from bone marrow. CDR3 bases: TGTGCCAGCAGCCGCCCCCGCGGAGCGGGAGTGGGGGAGCAGTACTTC. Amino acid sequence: CASSRPRGAGVGEQYF. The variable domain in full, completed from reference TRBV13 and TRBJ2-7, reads AAGVIQSPRHLIKEKRETATLKCYPIPRHDTVYWYQQGPGQDPQFLISFYEKMQSDKGSIPDRFSAQQFSDYHSELNMSSLELGDSALYFCASSRPRGAGVGEQYFGPGTRLTVT.